This T cell receptor beta chain emerged from a study of blood T cell repertoires in COVID-19 (TCRdb year 2020). About the study as a whole: The collaborator samples originated in the United States, Italy and Spain and spanned the acute and convalescent phases of COVID-19. The sample metadata nearly always contained a de-identified subject ID, COVID-19 status, age in years and sex. A freely available public database, intended as a resource for researchers studying the immune response to SARS-CoV-2, is where the repertoires were released. The samples were drawn from two sources: the first 160 participants of the ongoing ImmuneRACE study, and 950 to 1,500 subjects contributed by 6 global collaborators. Where HLA class I and class II types were available, the types were taken from metadata supplied by the sample provider, not from assay-based typing. The dataset comprised deeply sampled blood TCRbeta repertoires from subjects exposed to, actively infected with, or recovered from COVID-19. The prospective study material was composed of cDNA or gDNA derived from T cells, B-cell-depleted T cells, or PBMCs. Broader findings and caveats from the paper: Clinical and demographic metadata were provided uncurated, with the amount varying by source and participant.

In the prospective study, participants were about 18 to 95 years old, resided in about two dozen geographic areas of the United States, and were enrolled through a virtual design. Cohort assignment in the prospective study relied on participant-reported clinical history from a screening survey and a study questionnaire. In the prospective study, whole blood, serum and a nasopharyngeal or oropharyngeal swab were collected from each participant by mobile phlebotomists. Prospective study participants could optionally give additional blood draws and questionnaires over an approximately two-month period. Blood samples from the prospective study were shipped frozen or at room temperature prior to DNA extraction. Taken from the germline V gene, the CDR1 and CDR2 loops are SGHRS and YFSETQ. For this chain, trimming is 3 bases at the V end and 6 bases at the J end, and the number of junction bases without a gene match is 5. The CDR3 covers 14 residues, taking in both the cysteine and the phenylalanine. Only the CDR3 DNA stays, 42 bases, in frame from base 1.

TCRbeta CDR3 regions were amplified from genomic DNA by means of the immunoSEQ Assay, a bias-controlled multiplex PCR. Per the source publication's procedure: Within the assay, amplification of reference gene primers was used to estimate how many nucleated cells each sample contained. To quantify the absolute abundance of each unique TCRbeta CDR3 rearrangement, sequence reads were collapsed and filtered. For each sample, productive Simpson clonality was calculated by taking the square root of Simpson's diversity index across productive rearrangements. TCRdb stores this immuneACCESS table with in-frame sequences only. Part of the clones is absent; in the studies checked, under half of the shortfall reflects unresolved V genes, and no reason is known for the rest. Clone size and V and J calls were adopted from that table, with D and trimming inferred from the DNA. This sample gives 200,000 to 250,000 clones in total; 85% of them show up just once. The ten largest clones represent around 9.8% of the sample.

Turning to this clone: This clone's antigen is unknown. The input lacks base qualities; no much larger clone sits a single base away.

The receptor chain draws on TRBV5-1 and TRBJ1-4; TRBD1 agrees with 7 junctional bases. The specimen sequenced was PBMCs or T cells enriched from blood (not recorded which). The source of this sequence is a woman in her 50s with acute COVID-19. In nucleotide form, the sequence is TGCGCCAGCAGCTACAGGGGAGTGGATGAAAAACTGTTTTTT. Translation gives CASSYRGVDEKLFF.